Listed below are T cell receptor beta chains from one sample, sequenced in a study of post-analysis software for immune sequencing data. From the PCR reads, TCRdb called clonotypes with MiXCR, one entry per CDR3 protein. The table lists about 820,000 distinct CDR3 sequences, 53% of them singletons. The sequencing sample was made of blood. The receptors stem from a girl aged 5 to 17 with multiple sclerosis. The CDR3 runs from the conserved cysteine through the conserved F or W. A D gene is named only where the DNA matches it firmly. The size field is filled for only some rows; it gives once, few, many or a size class.

size	D	V	J	DNA	CDR3
.	.	TRBV12-3/TRBV12-4	TRBJ2-5	TGTGCCAGCACTATAGGGGTGGGGGAGACCCAGTACTTC	CASTIGVGETQYF
.	.	TRBV3-1	TRBJ2-5	TGTGCCAGCAGCCAAGAGTCCCTTTACAACCAAGAGACCCAGTACTTC	CASSQESLYNQETQYF
.	.	TRBV4-1	TRBJ1-5	TGCGCCAGCAGCCACACTTATAGCAATCAGCCCCAGCATTTT	CASSHTYSNQPQHF
.	.	TRBV18	TRBJ2-7	TGTGCCAGCTCACCATTACCCGGGCAGGCATTCTCCTACGAGCAGTACTTC	CASSPLPGQAFSYEQYF
once	.	TRBV18	TRBJ2-1	TGTGCCAGCTCAAGGTCCAGGGACAATGAGCAGTTCTTC	CASSRSRDNEQFF
.	.	TRBV29-1	TRBJ2-7	TGCAGCGTCCGGTTGGTAACCCCCTACGAGCAGTACTTC	CSVRLVTPYEQYF
.	.	TRBV5-1	TRBJ1-4	TGCGCCAGCAGCCTCCACGCAAGCACTAATGAAAAACTGTTTTTT	CASSLHASTNEKLFF
.	TRBD2	TRBV20-1	TRBJ2-7	TGCAGTGCTAGAAGACTAGCGGATTACTACGAGCAGTACTTC	CSARRLADYYEQYF
.	.	TRBV14	TRBJ2-5	TGTGCCAGCAGCCAAATTTTAGAGGAGACCCAGTACTTC	CASSQILEETQYF
.	.	TRBV7-2	TRBJ1-2	TGTGCCAGCAGCTTAAAGCGACAGTCCTATGGCTACACCTTC	CASSLKRQSYGYTF
.	.	TRBV7-7	TRBJ2-3	TGTGCCAGCAGCTTAAAAACAACAGATACGCAGTATTTT	CASSLKTTDTQYF
few	TRBD1	TRBV5-1	TRBJ1-2	TGCGCCAGCAGCTCGGGACAGGGGCCCTATGGCTACACCTTC	CASSSGQGPYGYTF
.	.	TRBV6-5	TRBJ1-2	TGTGCCAGCAGTTCGAATAGACAGTCCAAACTAAACTATGGCTACACCTTC	CASSSNRQSKLNYGYTF
.	TRBD2	TRBV12-3/TRBV12-4	TRBJ2-2	TGTGCCAGCAGTTTAGGGGCTAGCGGGATACCCGGGGAGCTGTTTTTT	CASSLGASGIPGELFF
.	TRBD2	TRBV29-1	TRBJ2-1	TGCAGCGGATTTAGCGGGAGTGGTAACAATGAGCAGTTCTTC	CSGFSGSGNNEQFF
.	.	TRBV21-1	TRBJ2-5	TGTGCCAGCAGCAAAGCGCTAAGGTACAGCGAAGAGACCCAGTACTTC	CASSKALRYSEETQYF
few	TRBD1	TRBV28	TRBJ2-7	TGTGCCAGCAGTCACCTATACGGACAGGGGGTCGGCGAGCAGTACTTC	CASSHLYGQGVGEQYF
once	TRBD1	TRBV29-1	TRBJ1-2	TGCAGTATTGAGGGACAGGGGGCAAATTCCTATGGCTACACCTTC	CSIEGQGANSYGYTF
.	.	TRBV29-1	TRBJ1-2	TGCAGCGTTGTCGGCGGTAACTATGGCTACACCTTC	CSVVGGNYGYTF
few	TRBD2	TRBV4-1	TRBJ2-5	TGCGCCAGCAGCCGACTAGCGGGGGGAAACCCCGAGACCCAGTACTTC	CASSRLAGGNPETQYF
once	.	TRBV20-1	TRBJ1-1	TGCAGTGCTAGAGCACCTCCCCGCGGACGGAACACTGAAGCTTTCTTT	CSARAPPRGRNTEAFF
few	.	TRBV20-1	TRBJ1-5	TGCAGTGCTAGAGATCCGCAGGGGAGAGGCAATCAGCCCCAGCATTTT	CSARDPQGRGNQPQHF
.	.	TRBV6-5	TRBJ2-5	TGTGCCAGCAGTTACTCGAGGCAACAGGCCAGGAGTGCCCAGTACTTC	CASSYSRQQARSAQYF
.	TRBD1	TRBV7-9	TRBJ2-1	TGTGCCAGCACCCTATTACAGGGGGAGAATGAGCAGTTCTTC	CASTLLQGENEQFF
few	.	TRBV4-1	TRBJ2-7	TGCGCCAGCAGCCAGCACAGAGGCGGGAACCCTATGTCCGAGCAGTACTTC	CASSQHRGGNPMSEQYF
.	.	TRBV5-1	TRBJ2-1	TGCGCCAGCAGCAAACAGCTTAATGAGCAGTTCTTC	CASSKQLNEQFF
few	.	TRBV5-1	TRBJ2-4	TGCGCCAGCAGCGGAGGGGGACCCAAAAACATTCAGTACTTC	CASSGGGPKNIQYF
few	.	TRBV15	TRBJ1-2	TGTGCCACCACTAAGAGGGGGGGGCAGCCGTCGGGTTATGGCTACACCTTC	CATTKRGGQPSGYGYTF
.	.	TRBV29-1	TRBJ2-7	TGCAGCGTTGAAACAGGGTTCCCCTACGAGCAGTACTTC	CSVETGFPYEQYF
.	.	TRBV2	TRBJ1-1	TGTGCCAGCAGTGAAGCGCTTGGGGGCACCACTGAAGCTTTCTTT	CASSEALGGTTEAFF
once	.	TRBV12-3/TRBV12-4	TRBJ2-1	TGTGCCAGCAGTCCCCGCGACAGGCAAGAGACCCAGTTCTTC	CASSPRDRQETQFF
.	.	TRBV6-2/TRBV6-3	TRBJ2-5	TGTGCCAGCGCAAGCCGACACACAGGGTACCAAGAGACCCAGTACTTC	CASASRHTGYQETQYF
few	.	TRBV29-1	TRBJ1-1	TGCAGCGTTGTTGGCTTCTGGGACACTGAAGCTTTCTTT	CSVVGFWDTEAFF
.	TRBD1	TRBV27	TRBJ1-1	TGTGCCAGCAGTTTGGGGACAGGGAGGACTGAAGCTTTCTTT	CASSLGTGRTEAFF
once	.	TRBV12-3/TRBV12-4	TRBJ2-7	TGTGCCAGCAGTTTTGCGGGGCGCGAGCAGTACTTC	CASSFAGREQYF
.	.	TRBV20-1	TRBJ2-3	TGCAGTGCTAGAGATCCGGGACTGAGCACAGATACGCAGTATTTT	CSARDPGLSTDTQYF
.	.	TRBV20-1	TRBJ2-6	TGCAGTGCTAGGACATCCGGGGGCGGGTCAGGGGCCAACGTCCTGACTTTC	CSARTSGGGSGANVLTF
.	TRBD2	TRBV29-1	TRBJ2-1	TGCAGCGTTGGGCTAGCGGGCCGCGGTGAGCAGTTCTTC	CSVGLAGRGEQFF
.	.	TRBV7-2	TRBJ2-1	TGTGCCAGCAGCTTATACGGTTTGGGTGTAGGTGAGCAGTTCTTC	CASSLYGLGVGEQFF
.	.	TRBV9	TRBJ2-6	TGTGCCAGCAGCGCAGCCGGGGTAACTGGGGCCAACGTCCTGACTTTC	CASSAAGVTGANVLTF
few	TRBD1	TRBV6-1	TRBJ2-7	TGTGCCACCCCGGGACAGGGGTACGAGCAGTACTTC	CATPGQGYEQYF
few	.	TRBV7-9	TRBJ1-5	TGTGCCAGCAGCTTAGTATCGGCTAGCGATCAGCCCCAGCATTTT	CASSLVSASDQPQHF
.	.	TRBV6-5	TRBJ2-7	TGTGCCAGCAGTTACTCGTCCAGGACGGCCTACGAGCAGTACTTC	CASSYSSRTAYEQYF
few	TRBD2	TRBV29-1	TRBJ2-7	TGCAGCGTTGAAGACGGGCGGGAGGGCCGCCCCTACGAGCAGTACTTC	CSVEDGREGRPYEQYF
.	TRBD1	TRBV12-3/TRBV12-4	TRBJ1-1	TGTGCCAACAGTCCCTTAACAGGGGACACTGAAGCTTTCTTT	CANSPLTGDTEAFF
few	.	TRBV12-3/TRBV12-4	TRBJ2-7	TGTGCCAGCAGTCTTAACCCGGGCTACGAGCAGTACTTC	CASSLNPGYEQYF
.	TRBD1	TRBV12-3/TRBV12-4	TRBJ2-3	TGTGCCAGCAGTTTAGGGGGAAGGCCCAGGGGGCCCACAGATACGCAGTATTTT	CASSLGGRPRGPTDTQYF
many	TRBD1	TRBV9	TRBJ2-7	TGTGCCAGCAGCGTTGGACAGGGGGCCTACGAGCAGTACTTC	CASSVGQGAYEQYF
.	.	TRBV6-6	TRBJ1-2	TGTACCAGCAGCCTACAGGCACAGGATGGCTACACCTTC	CTSSLQAQDGYTF
.	TRBD2	TRBV10-1	TRBJ2-3	TGCGCCAGCAGTGAGTCGGTGACTAGCGGGAACACAGATACGCAGTATTTT	CASSESVTSGNTDTQYF
few	.	TRBV29-1	TRBJ2-1	TGCAGCGTTGACGACGGGAAAGTGATCTACAATGAGCAGTTCTTC	CSVDDGKVIYNEQFF
few	.	TRBV5-6	TRBJ2-3	TGTGCCAGCAGCTTGGTACACACGGATACGCAGTATTTT	CASSLVHTDTQYF
.	.	TRBV29-1	TRBJ2-5	TGCAGCGTTGATTTACTGGGTTCTTCCGGAGAGACCCAGTACTTC	CSVDLLGSSGETQYF